This T cell receptor (beta chain) is drawn from a study of cytotoxic CD8 clonotypes in ibrutinib-treated CLL. Study-level background: Samples yielded averages of roughly 250,000 productive templates and 75,000 to 95,000 productive rearrangements. Study-wide results and limits: Baseline clonality was higher than in age-matched healthy donors and moved in step with circulating CD8+ T-cell counts. Public clonotypes, an uncommon group, contracted or remained stable on treatment.

The germline V gene has CDR1 LNHDA and CDR2 SQIVND (reference sequence). CDR3 size: 16 residues. V was trimmed by 4 bases and J by 0 bases, leaving 15 bases between them. The intended depth for sequencing was 1 in 200,000 to 1 in 1 million T cells. Clones were read by immunoSEQ multiplex PCR, and TCRdb kept only the in-frame ones, dropping some. The table has some 92,000 clones, approximately 71% seen once; the top ten hold about 26%. For this clone: Its antigen is still unknown.

The receptor's source is a human donor with chronic lymphocytic leukemia. The genes are TRBV19 and TRBJ1-2, with a possible D match to TRBD1 (6 bases). Source: PBMCs, taken after 24 months of ibrutinib treatment. The CDR3 spells CASSTYGTLANYGYTF. The CDR3 DNA reads TGTGCCAGTAGTACTTACGGGACATTAGCTAACTATGGCTACACCTTC.